A selection of T cell receptor beta chains follows, all from one sample in a study of blood T cell repertoires in COVID-19. The table came from immunoSEQ multiplex PCR; TCRdb's copy has only in-frame clones and leaves some out. The sample shows fewer than 600,000 clones, approximately 87% of them seen only once. The sequenced sample was PBMCs or T cells enriched from blood (not recorded which). The receptors derive from a woman aged 40 to 50 who had recovered from COVID-19. The CDR3 runs from the conserved cysteine through the conserved F or W. A D gene is named only where the DNA matches it firmly. The listing skips clone size in some rows; elsewhere it reads once, few, many or a size class.

D | J | V | length | size | DNA | CDR3
TRBD1 | TRBJ1-4 | TRBV24-1 | 16 | NA | TGTGCCACCAGTGATCCGCCGGGACAGGGTGATGAAAAACTGTTTTTT | CATSDPPGQGDEKLFF
NA | TRBJ1-1 | TRBV15 | 15 | NA | TGTGCCACCAGCAGAGCCCGGGGGATGGGGACTGAAGCTTTCTTT | CATSRARGMGTEAFF
TRBD1 | TRBJ2-5 | TRBV24-1 | 14 | NA | TGTGCCACCAGTGAGAAGGGGGCCCAAGAGACCCAGTACTTC | CATSEKGAQETQYF
NA | TRBJ2-5 | TRBV7-2 | 13 | NA | TGTGCCAGCAGCTTAGGGCAGGAAGAGACCCAGTACTTC | CASSLGQEETQYF
TRBD1 | TRBJ1-1 | TRBV12-5 | 14 | NA | TGTGCTAGTGCCGAGACAGGGGTGAACACTGAAGCTTTCTTT | CASAETGVNTEAFF
NA | TRBJ2-1 | TRBV2 | 11 | NA | TGTGCCAGCGGGAGGAGAAATGAGCAGTTCTTC | CASGRRNEQFF
NA | TRBJ2-7 | TRBV9 | 15 | NA | TGTGCCAGCAGCGAGGGGGTTAATAGGGCCTACGAGCAGTACTTC | CASSEGVNRAYEQYF
TRBD2 | TRBJ2-3 | TRBV6-5 | 15 | NA | TGTGCCAGCAGTAGTACTAGCGGGAGTGGAGATACGCAGTATTTT | CASSSTSGSGDTQYF
NA | TRBJ2-5 | TRBV3-1/TRBV3-2 | 13 | NA | TGTGCCAGCAGTTCAGGGTGGCAAGAGACCCAGTACTTC | CASSSGWQETQYF
NA | TRBJ1-1 | TRBV4-3 | 13 | NA | TGCGCCAGCAGCCAAGATTCCGGGGCTGAAGCTTTCTTT | CASSQDSGAEAFF
NA | TRBJ2-5 | TRBV12-5 | 13 | NA | TGTGCTAGTGGTTGGACTGGGCAAGAGACCCAGTACTTC | CASGWTGQETQYF
TRBD1 | TRBJ2-7 | TRBV7-2 | 14 | NA | TGTGCCAGCAGCTTAGGGGGGACAGCCTACGAGCAGTACTTC | CASSLGGTAYEQYF
TRBD2 | TRBJ2-7 | TRBV19 | 14 | NA | TGTGCCAGTAGTATGGGACTAGAGCTCTACGAGCAGTACTTC | CASSMGLELYEQYF
TRBD1 | TRBJ2-2 | TRBV5-6 | 18 | NA | TGTGCCAGCAGCTTGGAACTCAAAGACAGGGGACGGACCGGGGAGCTGTTTTTT | CASSLELKDRGRTGELFF
NA | TRBJ1-6 | TRBV27 | 12 | NA | TGTGCCAGCAGTCAAGAGGATTCGGCCCTCCACTTT | CASSQEDSALHF
NA | TRBJ1-5 | TRBV30 | 15 | NA | TGTGCCTGGAACTCACACACAGGGAGCAATCAGCCCCAGCATTTT | CAWNSHTGSNQPQHF
NA | TRBJ1-5 | TRBV5-5 | 15 | few | TGTGCCAGCAGCTGGAATACAGGCGCTAATCAGCCCCAGCATTTT | CASSWNTGANQPQHF
NA | TRBJ1-2 | TRBV4-3 | 14 | NA | TGCGCCAGCAGCCAAGATGACTCTTACTATGGCTACACCTTC | CASSQDDSYYGYTF
TRBD1 | TRBJ2-3 | TRBV2 | 15 | once | TGTGCCAGCAGGGAGACAGGGGGTAGCACAGATACGCAGTATTTT | CASRETGGSTDTQYF
TRBD1 | TRBJ1-5 | TRBV3-1/TRBV3-2 | 14 | NA | TGTGCCAGCAGCCAATCAGGGGGCGGTCAGCCCCAGCATTTT | CASSQSGGGQPQHF
NA | TRBJ2-1 | TRBV9 | 14 | NA | TGTGCCAGCAGCCCGTGGGAGAGATACAATGAGCAGTTCTTC | CASSPWERYNEQFF
NA | TRBJ2-5 | TRBV7-2 | 15 | NA | TGTGCCAGCAGCCCGTTGGACAGCCTCGGGGAGACCCAGTACTTC | CASSPLDSLGETQYF
TRBD2 | TRBJ2-7 | TRBV19 | 15 | NA | TGTGCCAGTAGTCCCGGGCTAGCGGGCTCCTACGAGCAGTACTTC | CASSPGLAGSYEQYF
TRBD1 | TRBJ2-1 | TRBV6-5 | 15 | NA | TGTGCCAGCAGAGCCGGGACAGGGGCCTACAATGAGCAGTTCTTC | CASRAGTGAYNEQFF
TRBD2 | TRBJ2-3 | TRBV10-1 | 18 | NA | TGCGCCAGCAGTGAGTCTTCGGGACTAGTAAACGGAGCAGATACGCAGTATTTT | CASSESSGLVNGADTQYF
NA | TRBJ2-1 | TRBV24-1 | 11 | once | TGTGCCACCAGTGATTTTTTAGAGCAGTTCTTC | CATSDFLEQFF
TRBD2 | TRBJ2-1 | TRBV5-1 | 16 | NA | TGCGCCAGCAGCTTGGATCCGGGAGGCTCCTACAATGAGCAGTTCTTC | CASSLDPGGSYNEQFF
TRBD1 | TRBJ1-5 | TRBV27 | 18 | NA | TGTGCCAGCAGTCCCATCCCGGGACAGGGCGATAGCAATCAGCCCCAGCATTTT | CASSPIPGQGDSNQPQHF
NA | TRBJ1-1 | TRBV5-1 | 14 | NA | TGCGCCAGCAGCCCCAATGGCGGGGGCACTGAAGCTTTCTTT | CASSPNGGGTEAFF
NA | TRBJ2-7 | TRBV21-1 | 12 | NA | TGTGCCAGCAGCTCCTCGGTCTACGAGCAGTACTTC | CASSSSVYEQYF
NA | TRBJ1-1 | TRBV4-3 | 17 | NA | TGCGCCAGCAGCCAGATTACCGGGACATCAAGGAACACTGAAGCTTTCTTT | CASSQITGTSRNTEAFF
TRBD1 | TRBJ1-2 | TRBV2 | 15 | NA | TGTGCCAGCAGTGAGGGACAGGGGATTTACTATGGCTACACCTTC | CASSEGQGIYYGYTF
TRBD2 | TRBJ2-2 | TRBV4-2 | 15 | NA | TGTGCCAGCAGCCTCGAGGCTAGCGGGATGAGGGAGCTGTTTTTT | CASSLEASGMRELFF
TRBD2 | TRBJ2-7 | TRBV20-1 | 13 | few | TGCAGTGCTAGTCGGGGCGGGAGGTACGAGCAGTACTTC | CSASRGGRYEQYF
NA | TRBJ2-3 | TRBV11-2 | 15 | once | TGTGCCAGCAGCTTAAGAGACAGGACCACAGATACGCAGTATTTT | CASSLRDRTTDTQYF
NA | TRBJ1-2 | TRBV6-5 | 12 | NA | TGTGCCAGTCGAGGACAAGACTATGGCTACACCTTC | CASRGQDYGYTF
NA | TRBJ2-1 | TRBV4-2 | 15 | NA | TGTGCCAGCAGCCAATCAGGCATTATTATCAATGAGCAGTTCTTC | CASSQSGIIINEQFF
NA | TRBJ1-4 | TRBV15 | 15 | once | TGTGCCACCAGCAGAGTGGGCTTACAAGATGAAAAACTGTTTTTT | CATSRVGLQDEKLFF
NA | TRBJ1-2 | TRBV24-1 | 14 | NA | TGTGCCACCAGTGATACCGGGGGACCCGGTGGCTACACCTTC | CATSDTGGPGGYTF
NA | TRBJ1-2 | TRBV5-6 | 14 | once | TGTGCCAGCAGTTCGGGCCGGGGTAACTATGGCTACACCTTC | CASSSGRGNYGYTF